Listed here are 27 T cell receptor beta chains from one sample, sequenced in a study of shared clonotypes between healthy human individuals. The method was immunoSEQ multiplex PCR; TCRdb's version includes in-frame clones alone and lacks a portion of them. Of 700,000 or so clones in the sample, 55% to 75% were seen once. Material: memory CD4+ T cells sorted from blood. This sample's subset: CD45RA-negative fraction. The receptors come from a woman aged 25 to 39 in good health.

The genes are TRBV6-5 and TRBJ2-2; D perhaps matches TRBD1 (6 bases). The V gene's germline CDR1 is MNHEY and CDR2 SVGAGI. The CDR3 contains 15 residues. V lost 2 bases and J 5 bases, leaving 12 bases between the germline ends. CDR3 DNA sequence: TGTGCCAGCAGTTACAGCGACACAGGGACCGGGGAGCTGTTTTTT. This translates into CASSYSDTGTGELFF.

The V gene is TRBV6-4, the J gene TRBJ1-1; TRBD1 might be the D (5 bases). The CDR3 is 13 amino acids. V shed 5 bases and J shed 0 bases, with 7 bases lying between them. Germline V CDR1 and CDR2: MRHNA, SNTAGT. CDR3 DNA: TGTGCCAGCAGTCGACAGATGAACACTGAAGCTTTCTTT. The encoded protein is CASSRQMNTEAFF.

The chain combines TRBV7-3 with TRBJ2-3; 8 nucleotides match TRBD2. The germline CDR1 and CDR2 sequences are SGHTA and FQGTGA. CDR3 size: 15 residues. The junction had 4 bases not matched to a gene; V was cut back by 5 bases and J by 0 bases. The CDR3 DNA reads as TGTGCCAGCAGCATGACTAGCGCTAGCACAGATACGCAGTATTTT. Translated, it gives CASSMTSASTDTQYF.

The rearrangement uses TRBV10-3 and TRBJ2-1; D is perhaps TRBD1 or TRBD2 (7 bases each). The germline gives CDR1 ENHRY, CDR2 SYGVKD. The V and J ends lost 0 bases and 3 bases respectively, with 12 bases between them. There are 16 residues in the CDR3. This chain's CDR3 is CAISESQGGLYNEQFF. Written as DNA, the CDR3 is TGTGCCATCAGTGAGTCCCAGGGGGGGCTCTACAATGAGCAGTTCTTC.

The rearrangement links TRBV28 to TRBJ1-2, with a possible D match to TRBD1 (5 bases). V was shortened by 6 bases and J by 3 bases, with 11 bases between the two germline ends. CDR3 length equals 13 residues. Germline V gives CDR1 MDHEN, CDR2 SYDVKM. This chain's CDR3 is CASRGRAHYGYTF. The CDR3 coding sequence is TGTGCCAGCAGGGGCAGGGCCCACTATGGCTACACCTTC.

V and J are TRBV19 and TRBJ1-5; a possible D gene is TRBD1 (5 bases). Per the germline V gene, CDR1 is LNHDA and CDR2 is SQIVND (reference sequence). Trimming took 8 bases from V and 3 from J, leaving 17 bases between them. This CDR3 comprises 15 residues. The DNA of the CDR3 is TGTGCCAGTTTTCCCAACCGGGGCCTCAATCAGCCCCAGCATTTT. This sequence encodes CASFPNRGLNQPQHF. The full variable domain, its missing parts supplied by reference TRBV19 and TRBJ1-5, is DGGITQSPKYLFRKEGQNVTLSCEQNLNHDAMYWYRQDPGQGLRLIYYSQIVNDFQKGDIAEGYSVSREKKESFPLTVTSAQKNPTAFYLCASFPNRGLNQPQHFGDGTRLSIL.

V and J are TRBV11-2 and TRBJ2-2; D not certain. The CDR3 length is 14 residues. Trimming took 1 base from V and 6 from J, leaving 9 bases between them. Germline V CDR1 and CDR2: SGHAT, FQNNGV. This CDR3 reads CASSLVRQSGELFF. In DNA, the CDR3 is TGTGCCAGCAGCTTAGTGCGCCAGTCCGGGGAGCTGTTTTTT.

The V call is TRBV20-1, the J call TRBJ2-7, with D perhaps assigned TRBD1 or TRBD2 (5 bases each). The CDR3 runs 11 residues. Trimming took off 0 bases at V and 8 bases at J, with 8 bases between the two ends. CDR1 DFQATT and CDR2 SNEGSKA come from the germline V gene (reference sequence). The CDR3 protein is CSARDPGQQYF. The CDR3 DNA reads as TGCAGTGCTAGAGATCCGGGACAGCAGTACTTC.

This CDR3 is CASSLEVEQYF. The CDR3 DNA follows: TGTGCCAGCAGCTTGGAGGTCGAGCAGTACTTC. The V gene is TRBV5-6, the J gene TRBJ2-7, with D uncertain. The length of the CDR3 is 11 residues. Deletions cut 0 bases from V and 6 bases from J, with 4 bases between. Germline CDR1 is SGHDT and CDR2 is YYEEEE.

The rearrangement uses TRBV20-1 and TRBJ1-1; D is ambiguous. The CDR3 has 11 amino acids. Deletions cut 5 bases from V and 2 bases from J, with 6 bases between. Germline values: CDR1 DFQATT, CDR2 SNEGSKA (reference sequence). The CDR3 region has the DNA TGCAGTGCTCAGAGTAACACTGAAGCTTTCTTT. As protein: CSAQSNTEAFF.

This clone has a handful of counts. This chain connects TRBV25-1 to TRBJ2-2; D remains unclear. Germline lookup yields CDR1 MGHDK and CDR2 SYGVNS. This CDR3 has 11 amino acids. V was cut by 1 base and J by 9 bases, with 3 bases left in between. The CDR3, as DNA: TGTGCCAGCAGTGAATTACGGGAGCTGTTTTTT. This codes for CASSELRELFF.

The sample holds a few counts of this clone. CDR3 protein: CASSEATSGTRQFF. The CDR3 nucleotides are TGTGCCAGCAGTGAAGCGACTAGTGGGACTCGGCAGTTCTTC. The V gene is TRBV2, the J gene TRBJ2-1, with a weak D call TRBD2 (6 bases). Trimming shortened V by 0 bases and J by 12 bases, and 15 bases separated the two germline ends. Germline loops: CDR1 SNHLY, CDR2 FYNNEI. CDR3 length: 14 amino acids.

The chain recombines TRBV6-4 with TRBJ2-5, with D possibly matching TRBD1 (5 bases). CDR3 length equals 12 residues. Trimming shortened V by 10 bases and J by 2 bases, and 11 bases separated the two germline ends. Germline V gene sequence: CDR1 MRHNA, CDR2 SNTAGT. CDR3 in DNA: TGTGCCACCGTACAGGATCAAGAGACCCAGTACTTC. Protein product: CATVQDQETQYF.

The V call is TRBV6-6, the J call TRBJ1-2; D not certain. The CDR3 is made up of 14 amino acids. With 6 bases removed from V and 7 bases from J, the gap between germline ends came to 18 bases. The germline V gene has CDR1 MNHNY and CDR2 SVGAGI (reference sequence). As DNA, the CDR3 is TGTGCCAGCAGCCCGGTGACATTCAGCCTTGGCTACACCTTC. Its protein is CASSPVTFSLGYTF.

This clone was observed a single time. The rearrangement links TRBV28 to TRBJ2-7; either TRBD1 or TRBD2 may supply D (6 bases each). Germline V gene sequence: CDR1 MDHEN, CDR2 SYDVKM. CDR3 length equals 15 residues. Trimming cost V 10 bases and J 2 bases, with 21 bases left between them. This CDR3 is CAILGSGAQTYEQYF. The CDR3 bases are TGTGCCATCCTAGGGTCGGGGGCACAAACCTACGAGCAGTACTTC.

The chain employs TRBV28 and TRBJ2-3; D possibly corresponds to TRBD2 (6 bases). This CDR3 has 15 amino acids. CDR1 and CDR2 from the germline V gene are MDHEN and SYDVKM. V lost 4 bases, J lost 6 bases, and 17 bases lay in between. CDR3 sequence (DNA): TGTGCCAGCAGTTCTTTAGCGGACATGGAGGATACGCAGTATTTT. Translating gives CASSSLADMEDTQYF.

V gene TRBV5-1 combines with J gene TRBJ2-3; TRBD2 agrees at 11 bases. This CDR3 is built from 15 residues. Germline loops: CDR1 SGHRS, CDR2 YFSETQ. Trimming took 4 bases from V and 1 from J; bases not matched to a gene: 2. CDR3 nucleotide sequence: TGCGCCAGCAGCCCGGGACTAGCGGGCACAGATACGCAGTATTTT. The encoded protein is CASSPGLAGTDTQYF.

The V gene is TRBV7-3, the J gene TRBJ2-1, with 13 bases fitting TRBD2. Germline loops: CDR1 SGHTA, CDR2 FQGTGA. CDR3 size: 16 residues. V was clipped by 5 bases and J by 8 bases; unmatched bases: 9. CDR3: CASSPPGLAGIDEQFF. DNA for the CDR3: TGTGCCAGCAGCCCCCCGGGACTAGCGGGAATCGATGAGCAGTTCTTC. Together with reference TRBV7-3 and TRBJ2-1, the CDR3 gives the full variable domain: GAGVSQTPSNKVTEKGKYVELRCDPISGHTALYWYRQSLGQGPEFLIYFQGTGAADDSGLPNDRFFAVRPEGSVSTLKIQRTERGDSAVYLCASSPPGLAGIDEQFFGPGTRLTVL.

This clone was counted a single time. The J gene is TRBJ1-1, the V gene TRBV21-1; TRBD1 is the table's D call, not checked against the DNA. TRBV21-1 is shown as a pseudogene. This CDR3 has 15 residues. The CDR3 loop is CASSKGQIMNTEAFF. CDR3 DNA: TGTGCCAGCAGCAAAGGACAGATCATGAACACTGAAGCTTTCTTT.

The CDR3 DNA sequence: TGTGCCAGCAGTTTATCCTGGACAGGGAGCCACGAGCAGTACTTC. Its protein product is CASSLSWTGSHEQYF. The rearrangement joins TRBV27 to TRBJ2-7, with 8 bases that match TRBD1. The CDR3 has 15 amino acids. V gave up 0 bases and J gave up 5 bases; unmatched junction bases: 6. Germline V CDR1 and CDR2: MNHEY, SMNVEV (reference sequence).

This clone was seen a few times. This sequence joins TRBV19 and TRBJ2-6; D is unclear. The V and J ends lost 7 bases and 0 bases respectively, with 13 bases between them. CDR3 size: 16 residues. Germline V CDR1 and CDR2: LNHDA, SQIVND (reference sequence). The CDR3 here is CASTPRPSSGANVLTF. The CDR3 DNA sequence: TGTGCCAGTACTCCCCGACCGAGCTCTGGGGCCAACGTCCTGACTTTC.

The chain combines TRBV11-2 with TRBJ2-2; 7 nucleotides match TRBD2. The junction had 11 bases not matched to a gene; V was cut back by 5 bases and J by 5 bases. The CDR3 sequence is 16 residues long. From germline, CDR1 is SGHAT and CDR2 FQNNGV. CDR3 nucleotides: TGTGCCAGCAGCCTCACCAGGACTAGAGGTACCGGGGAGCTGTTTTTT. Encoded protein: CASSLTRTRGTGELFF.

This chain joins TRBV6-5 and TRBJ2-1; 7 positions match TRBD1. From germline, CDR1 is MNHEY and CDR2 SVGAGI. V dropped 4 bases and J dropped 12; count of bases not matched to a gene: 6. The CDR3 totals 12 residues. The CDR3 spells CASSSGQVGQFF. Here the CDR3 DNA reads TGTGCCAGCAGTTCCGGACAGGTCGGGCAGTTCTTC.

This clone showed up just a few times. V gene TRBV7-9 combines with J gene TRBJ2-1, with 9 nucleotides matching TRBD1. Germline V CDR1 and CDR2: SEHNR, FQNEAQ (reference sequence). The CDR3 length is 15 residues. V was clipped by 0 bases and J by 8 bases; unmatched bases: 5. The CDR3 loop is CASSLAGTGLHEQFF. The CDR3 DNA sequence: TGTGCCAGCAGCTTAGCGGGGACAGGGCTACATGAGCAGTTCTTC.

This chain links TRBV11-2 with TRBJ2-5; D unresolved. The length of the CDR3 is 14 residues. V lost 1 base, J lost 2 bases, and 8 bases lay in between. The germline V gene has CDR1 SGHAT and CDR2 FQNNGV. CDR3: CASSLGPSQETQYF. The DNA of the CDR3 is TGTGCCAGCAGCTTAGGCCCAAGTCAAGAGACCCAGTACTTC.

The chain has TRBV9 and TRBJ2-1; D remains ambiguous. The CDR3 is made up of 16 amino acids. Germline CDR1 reads SGDLS; CDR2 reads YYNGEE. Trimming took off 0 bases at V and 10 bases at J, with 20 bases between the two ends. In DNA, the CDR3 is TGTGCCAGCAGCGTAGAAGGGCTTGGTTGGGTCTCAGAGCAGTTCTTC. It encodes CASSVEGLGWVSEQFF. Using reference TRBV9 and TRBJ2-1 for the parts outside the CDR3, the full variable domain is DSGVTQTPKHLITATGQRVTLRCSPRSGDLSVYWYQQSLDQGLQFLIQYYNGEERAKGNILERFSAQQFPDLHSELNLSSLELGDSALYFCASSVEGLGWVSEQFFGPGTRLTVL.

This clone showed up just a few times. The genes are TRBV28 and TRBJ1-1; D may be TRBD1 (5 bases). The CDR3 totals 18 residues. V was pared by 8 bases and J by 3 bases, with 28 bases between. Looked up from germline, CDR1 is MDHEN and CDR2 is SYDVKM. The CDR3 DNA reads TGTGCCAGCCAGATCACGGGGACTTGGGGGGTCCCGGACACTGAAGCTTTCTTT. This codes for CASQITGTWGVPDTEAFF.